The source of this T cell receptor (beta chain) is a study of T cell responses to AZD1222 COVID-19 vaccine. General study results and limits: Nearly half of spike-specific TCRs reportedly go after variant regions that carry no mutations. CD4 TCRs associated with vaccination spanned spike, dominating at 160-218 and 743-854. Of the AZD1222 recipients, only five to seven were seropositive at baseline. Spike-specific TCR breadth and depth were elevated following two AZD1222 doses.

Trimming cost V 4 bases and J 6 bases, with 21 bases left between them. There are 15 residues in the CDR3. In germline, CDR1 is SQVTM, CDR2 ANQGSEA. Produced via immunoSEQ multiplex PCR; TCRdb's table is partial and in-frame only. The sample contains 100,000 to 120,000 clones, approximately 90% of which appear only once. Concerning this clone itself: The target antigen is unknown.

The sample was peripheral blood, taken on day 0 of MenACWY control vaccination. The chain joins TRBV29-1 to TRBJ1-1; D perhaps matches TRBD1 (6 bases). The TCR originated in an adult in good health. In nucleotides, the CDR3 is TGCAGCGTTGTATACCGGGACATTGAACAAGCTGAAGCTTTCTTT. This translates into CSVVYRDIEQAEAFF.